This T cell receptor beta chain was sequenced during a study of blood T cell repertoires in COVID-19. Study details: The United States, Italy and Spain were the sources of the acute and convalescent COVID-19 samples. The cDNA or gDNA used as material had been derived from T cells, B-cell-depleted T cells, or PBMCs.

In the source study's methods: Amplifying reference gene primers gave estimates of nucleated cell counts. Measured with immunoSEQ multiplex PCR; TCRdb has only the in-frame clones, and not every one. Clone size and V and J calls were adopted from that table, with D and trimming inferred from the DNA. The data contain about 270,000 clones, roughly 84% of them singletons. CDR3 size: 16 residues. Trimming shortened V by 0 bases and J by 3 bases, and 11 bases separated the two germline ends. Germline CDR1 LGHNA, CDR2 YSLEER. The sample taken for sequencing was peripheral blood. The chain carries TRBV4-3 and TRBJ1-4; D gene uncertain. The receptor was isolated from a woman younger than 35 with acute or convalescent COVID-19. Here the CDR3 DNA reads TGCGCCAGCAGCCAAGATGTGGACTTTGCTAATGAAAAACTGTTTTTT. It is translated as CASSQDVDFANEKLFF.